This is a list of T cell receptor beta chains from one sample in a study of T cell clones after liver transplantation. Only in-frame clones appear in the TCRdb table, and some are missing; sequencing was by immunoSEQ multiplex PCR. The sample lists around 60,000 clones; about two thirds were seen once. Source: CD4+ T cells from blood, taken before liver transplant. The origin of the receptors is a human donor who received a liver transplant. Both conserved end residues are part of each CDR3. Each record gives: clone size, V gene, CDR3 length, D gene, J gene, CDR3 DNA, CDR3 protein. A D gene is named only where the DNA matches it firmly. Size is omitted from some rows. Given values are once, few, many or a class for expanded clones.

size: .; V: TRBV6-1; length: 14; D: .; J: TRBJ1-4; DNA: TGTGCCAGCAGTGAGACACTCTCGCCGGAAAAACTGTTTTTT; CDR3: CASSETLSPEKLFF
size: few; V: TRBV18; length: 17; D: TRBD1; J: TRBJ1-1; DNA: TGTGCCAGCTCACCAGTCCAGGCAGGGGGATTGAACACTGAAGCTTTCTTT; CDR3: CASSPVQAGGLNTEAFF
size: once; V: TRBV27; length: 18; D: TRBD1; J: TRBJ2-2; DNA: TGTGCCAGCAGTTCTCGACGACTGACAGGGGGCAACGGCGGGGAGCTGTTTTTT; CDR3: CASSSRRLTGGNGGELFF
size: .; V: TRBV6-1; length: 14; D: .; J: TRBJ2-1; DNA: TGTGCCATCCTTTTGGGGGGAGTGGGCAATGAGCAGTTCTTC; CDR3: CAILLGGVGNEQFF
size: few; V: TRBV5-1; length: 15; D: TRBD1; J: TRBJ1-6; DNA: TGCGCCAGCAGCTCGGGACAGGTGGAGAATTCACCCCTCCACTTT; CDR3: CASSSGQVENSPLHF
size: .; V: TRBV2; length: 17; D: .; J: TRBJ1-6; DNA: TGTGCCAGCAGTGAAAGGGGTGGGATTATAATATATTCACCCCTCCACTTT; CDR3: CASSERGGIIIYSPLHF
size: .; V: TRBV9; length: 13; D: TRBD1; J: TRBJ1-4; DNA: TGTGCCAGCAGCGCTACAGGGGTCGAAAAACTGTTTTTT; CDR3: CASSATGVEKLFF
size: once; V: TRBV9; length: 15; D: TRBD1; J: TRBJ2-5; DNA: TGTGCCAGCAGCCCAGGGACAGGGCGGAAGGAGACCCAGTACTTC; CDR3: CASSPGTGRKETQYF
size: once; V: TRBV11-3; length: 15; D: .; J: TRBJ1-1; DNA: TGTGCCAGCAGCTTAGATTCCCGGGATTTTCCTGAAGCTTTCTTT; CDR3: CASSLDSRDFPEAFF
size: few; V: TRBV7-8; length: 15; D: TRBD1; J: TRBJ2-3; DNA: TGTGCCAGCAGCCCTCGACAGGGCTATGCAGATACGCAGTATTTT; CDR3: CASSPRQGYADTQYF
size: few; V: TRBV19; length: 13; D: .; J: TRBJ2-7; DNA: TGTGCCAGTAGACGGGGTCCTACCTACGAGCAGTACTTC; CDR3: CASRRGPTYEQYF
size: .; V: TRBV5-4; length: 19; D: TRBD2; J: TRBJ2-7; DNA: TGTGCCAGCAGCTTGGAATGGGACTATCTTACTCCCCACTCCTACGAGCAGTACTTC; CDR3: CASSLEWDYLTPHSYEQYF
size: .; V: TRBV14; length: 14; D: TRBD2; J: TRBJ2-3; DNA: TGTGCCAGCAGGCTAGCGGGGGGAGGAGATACGCAGTATTTT; CDR3: CASRLAGGGDTQYF
size: many; V: TRBV7-2; length: 13; D: .; J: TRBJ1-5; DNA: TGTGCCAGCTCGATTCAGGGCGGTCAGCCCCAGCATTTT; CDR3: CASSIQGGQPQHF
size: .; V: TRBV7-2; length: 15; D: TRBD1; J: TRBJ1-2; DNA: TGTGCCAGCAGAAGCGCTCAGGGGGCTTCGGATGGCTACACCTTC; CDR3: CASRSAQGASDGYTF
size: .; V: TRBV28; length: 14; D: TRBD1; J: TRBJ2-3; DNA: TGTGCCAGCAGGGACTCCAGGGGGACAGATACGCAGTATTTT; CDR3: CASRDSRGTDTQYF
size: .; V: TRBV30; length: 14; D: .; J: TRBJ2-2; DNA: TGTGCCTGGAGTATTCTTCAGGTGACCGGGGAGCTGTTTTTT; CDR3: CAWSILQVTGELFF
size: .; V: TRBV25-1; length: 15; D: .; J: TRBJ2-2; DNA: TGTGCCAGCAGTGAAGGGGTCGGGGAGGCCGGGGAGCTGTTTTTT; CDR3: CASSEGVGEAGELFF
size: .; V: TRBV5-3; length: 15; D: .; J: TRBJ2-7; DNA: TGTGCCAGAAGCCCCCCTCTTACAGTTTCTTACGAGCAGTACTTC; CDR3: CARSPPLTVSYEQYF
size: .; V: TRBV15; length: 16; D: TRBD1; J: TRBJ2-7; DNA: TGTGCCACCAGCACCCTTCCCGGGACAGGCTCCTACGAGCAGTACTTC; CDR3: CATSTLPGTGSYEQYF
size: .; V: TRBV7-8; length: 15; D: TRBD2; J: TRBJ2-1; DNA: TGTGCCAGCAGCTTTGCGGGGGGCGACTACAATGAGCAGTTCTTC; CDR3: CASSFAGGDYNEQFF
size: .; V: TRBV19; length: 15; D: TRBD1; J: TRBJ2-1; DNA: TGTGCCAGTAGTAGCATTGACAGGGTAGGCAATGAGCAGTTCTTC; CDR3: CASSSIDRVGNEQFF
size: .; V: TRBV5-1; length: 19; D: TRBD2; J: TRBJ2-1; DNA: TGCGCCAGCAGGAAACTAGCGGGGTCGCCAAGGGGAGGGGACAATGAGCAGTTCTTC; CDR3: CASRKLAGSPRGGDNEQFF
size: .; V: TRBV4-2; length: 15; D: TRBD2; J: TRBJ2-1; DNA: TGTGCCAGCAGCCAGGCTAGCGGGGGTCCAAATGAGCAGTTCTTC; CDR3: CASSQASGGPNEQFF
size: few; V: TRBV30; length: 16; D: TRBD1; J: TRBJ1-6; DNA: TGTGCCTGGAGTTGGGGAGGACAGGGGCAGAATTCACCCCTCCACTTT; CDR3: CAWSWGGQGQNSPLHF
size: .; V: TRBV30; length: 11; D: .; J: TRBJ1-4; DNA: TGTGCCTGGAAGGCAGGGGAAAAACTGTTTTTT; CDR3: CAWKAGEKLFF
size: many; V: TRBV11-3; length: 13; D: .; J: TRBJ2-2; DNA: TGTGCCAGCGGTACAACGAACACCGGGGAGCTGTTTTTT; CDR3: CASGTTNTGELFF
size: .; V: TRBV2; length: 17; D: .; J: TRBJ1-5; DNA: TGTGCCAGCAGTCCCTTCGGACAGATCAATAGCAATCAGCCCCAGCATTTT; CDR3: CASSPFGQINSNQPQHF
size: many; V: TRBV5-4; length: 14; D: TRBD2; J: TRBJ2-7; DNA: TGTGCCAGCAGCTCGGCTAGCGGGGTCTCTAATCAGTACTTC; CDR3: CASSSASGVSNQYF
size: .; V: TRBV19; length: 15; D: TRBD1; J: TRBJ1-2; DNA: TGTGCCAGTAGGGGGACAGGAGAGAGAGGCTATGGCTACACCTTC; CDR3: CASRGTGERGYGYTF
size: .; V: TRBV9; length: 14; D: .; J: TRBJ1-3; DNA: TGTGCCAGCAGCCAGGACAGCTCTGGAAACACCATATATTTT; CDR3: CASSQDSSGNTIYF
size: .; V: TRBV25-1; length: 14; D: TRBD1; J: TRBJ1-6; DNA: TGTGCCAGCAGGGACAGGGGTAATAATTCACCCCTCCACTTT; CDR3: CASRDRGNNSPLHF